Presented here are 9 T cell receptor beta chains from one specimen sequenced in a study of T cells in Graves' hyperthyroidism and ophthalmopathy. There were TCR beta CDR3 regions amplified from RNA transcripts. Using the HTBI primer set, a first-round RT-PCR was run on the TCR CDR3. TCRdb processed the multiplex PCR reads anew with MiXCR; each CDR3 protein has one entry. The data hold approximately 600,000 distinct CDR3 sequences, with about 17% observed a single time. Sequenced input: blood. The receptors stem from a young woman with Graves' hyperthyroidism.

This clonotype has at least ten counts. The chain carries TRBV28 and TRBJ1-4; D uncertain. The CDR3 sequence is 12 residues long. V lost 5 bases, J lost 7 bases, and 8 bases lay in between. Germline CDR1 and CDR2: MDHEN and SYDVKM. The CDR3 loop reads CASSPPGEKLFF. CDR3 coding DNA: TGTGCCAGCAGTCCTCCGGGTGAAAAACTGTTTTTT.

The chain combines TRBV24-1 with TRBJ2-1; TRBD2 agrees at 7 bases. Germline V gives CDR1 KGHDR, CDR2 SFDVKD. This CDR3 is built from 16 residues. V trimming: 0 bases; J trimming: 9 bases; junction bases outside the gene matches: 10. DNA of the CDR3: TGTGCCACCAGTGATTTGGGGGAGGGCCCGGACTTTGAGCAGTTCTTC. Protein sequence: CATSDLGEGPDFEQFF.

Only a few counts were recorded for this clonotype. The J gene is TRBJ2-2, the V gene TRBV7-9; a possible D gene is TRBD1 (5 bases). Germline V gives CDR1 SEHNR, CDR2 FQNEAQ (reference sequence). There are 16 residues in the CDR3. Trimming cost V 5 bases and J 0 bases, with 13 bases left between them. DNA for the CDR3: TGTGCCAGCAGCGCCACCAGGGCTACGAACACCGGGGAGCTGTTTTTT. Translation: CASSATRATNTGELFF. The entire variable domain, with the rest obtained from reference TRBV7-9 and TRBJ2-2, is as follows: DTGVSQNPRHKITKRGQNVTFRCDPISEHNRLYWYRQTLGQGPEFLTYFQNEAQLEKSRLLSDRFSAERPKGSFSTLEIQRTEQGDSAMYLCASSATRATNTGELFFGEGSRLTVL.

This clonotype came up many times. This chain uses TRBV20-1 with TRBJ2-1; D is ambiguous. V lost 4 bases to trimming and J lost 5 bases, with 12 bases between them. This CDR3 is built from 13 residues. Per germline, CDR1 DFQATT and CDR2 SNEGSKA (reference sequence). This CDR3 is CSATSSVDNEQFF. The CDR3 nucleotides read TGCAGTGCTACGTCCAGCGTCGACAATGAGCAGTTCTTC.

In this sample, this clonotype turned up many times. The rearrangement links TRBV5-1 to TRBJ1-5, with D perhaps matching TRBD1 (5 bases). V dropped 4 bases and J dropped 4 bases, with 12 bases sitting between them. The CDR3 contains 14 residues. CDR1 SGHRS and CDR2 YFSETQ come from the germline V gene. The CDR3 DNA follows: TGCGCCAGCAGCCGGGAGGGGCCAAATCAGCCCCAGCATTTT. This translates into CASSREGPNQPQHF. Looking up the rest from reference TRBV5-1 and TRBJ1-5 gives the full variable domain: KAGVTQTPRYLIKTRGQQVTLSCSPISGHRSVSWYQQTPGQGLQFLFEYFSETQRNKGNFPGRFSGRQFSNSRSEMNVSTLELGDSALYLCASSREGPNQPQHFGDGTRLSIL.

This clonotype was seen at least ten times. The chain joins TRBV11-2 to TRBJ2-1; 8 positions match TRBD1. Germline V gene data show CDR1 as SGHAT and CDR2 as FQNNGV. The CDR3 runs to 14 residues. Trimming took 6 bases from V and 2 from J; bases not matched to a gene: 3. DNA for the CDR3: TGTGCCAGCAGGACAGGGGCGACCTACAATGAGCAGTTCTTC. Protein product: CASRTGATYNEQFF.

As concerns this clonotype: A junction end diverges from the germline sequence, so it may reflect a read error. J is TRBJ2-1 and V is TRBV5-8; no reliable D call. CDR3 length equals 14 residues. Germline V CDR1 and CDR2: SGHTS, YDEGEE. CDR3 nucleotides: TGTGCCAGCAGCTTGTGGCAGATATACAATGGGCAGTTCTTC. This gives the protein CASSLWQIYNGQFF. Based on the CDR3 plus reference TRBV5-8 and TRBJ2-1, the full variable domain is EAGVTQSPTHLIKTRGQQATLRCSPISGHTSVYWYQQALGLGLQFLLWYDEGEERNRGNFPPRFSGRQFPNYSSELNVNALELEDSALYLCASSLWQIYNGQFFGPGTRLTVL.

CDR3 residues: CASSQEDGSRTEAFF. DNA of the CDR3: TGCGCCAGCAGCCAAGAAGACGGGAGTCGGACTGAAGCTTTCTTT. The rearrangement links TRBV4-3 to TRBJ1-1; no reliable D call. V was clipped by 0 bases and J by 5 bases, with 13 bases between them. Germline CDR1 and CDR2: LGHNA and YSLEER. This CDR3 region has 15 residues.

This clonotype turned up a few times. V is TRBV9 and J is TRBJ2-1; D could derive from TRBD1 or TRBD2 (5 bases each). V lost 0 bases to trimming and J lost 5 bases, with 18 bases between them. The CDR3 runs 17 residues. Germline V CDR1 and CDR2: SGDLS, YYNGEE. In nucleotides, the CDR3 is TGTGCCAGCAGCGTAGCTAAGGTAGAGGGGATCAACAATGAGCAGTTCTTC. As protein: CASSVAKVEGINNEQFF.